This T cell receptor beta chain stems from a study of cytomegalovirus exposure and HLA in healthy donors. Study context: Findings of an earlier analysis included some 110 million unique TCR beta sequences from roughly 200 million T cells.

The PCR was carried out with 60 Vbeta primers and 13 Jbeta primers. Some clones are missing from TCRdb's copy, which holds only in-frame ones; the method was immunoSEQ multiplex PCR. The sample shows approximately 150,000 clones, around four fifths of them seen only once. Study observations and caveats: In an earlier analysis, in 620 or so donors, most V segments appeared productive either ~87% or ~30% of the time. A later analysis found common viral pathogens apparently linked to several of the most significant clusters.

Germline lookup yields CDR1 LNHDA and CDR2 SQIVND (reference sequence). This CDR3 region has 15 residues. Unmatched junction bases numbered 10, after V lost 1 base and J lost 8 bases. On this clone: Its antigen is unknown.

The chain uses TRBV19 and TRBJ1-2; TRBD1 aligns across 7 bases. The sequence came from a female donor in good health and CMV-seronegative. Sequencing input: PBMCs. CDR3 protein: CASSIARDRYSGYTF. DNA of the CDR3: TGTGCCAGTAGTATAGCGCGGGACAGATATTCGGGCTACACCTTC.